These 10 T cell receptor beta chains originate from one sample sequenced in a study of T cells in women clearing cervical HPV infection (dated by TCRdb to the late 2010s). The library relied on the immunoSEQ multiplex PCR assay. TCRdb provides this immuneACCESS table in a form limited to in-frame rearrangements. Some clones are lacking; in checked studies, under half of them reflect an unresolved V gene, and why the rest are absent is not known. The data table for this sample lists 15,000 or so clones. The ten top clones hold 7.2% of the sample. Specimen: blood buffy coat. Receptors were obtained from a woman aged 18 to 75 with a cervical HPV16 infection that either progressed to CIN3+ or cleared (not recorded which).

Concerning this clone itself: Read sequence stops 3 residues before the CDR3 end, and the germline J gene provides the missing end. The rearrangement links TRBV12-3 or TRBV12-4 to TRBJ2-2; TRBD1 might be the D (6 bases). The CDR3 spans 16 residues. V shed 5 bases and J shed 1 base, with 14 bases lying between them. Incomplete CDR3 DNA: TGTGCCAGCAGTCAGCAGGGGATAAAGAACACCGGGGAG. It yields the protein CASSQQGIKNTGE. The full CDR3 protein is CASSQQGIKNTGELFF.

By frequency, this clone is medium-sized (0.01 to 0.1%). The sequenced fragment ends 3 residues before the CDR3 boundary, so the rest is inferred from the germline J gene. J is TRBJ2-5 and V is TRBV6-2 or TRBV6-3; 12 bases are shared with TRBD2. Germline loops: CDR1 MNHEY, CDR2 SVGEGT. This CDR3 comprises 13 residues. After removal of 6 bases from V and 5 bases from J, the junction contained 1 base not matched to a gene. CDR3: CASRGLAGETQYF. The part of the CDR3 DNA that was read is TGTGCCAGCAGGGGACTAGCGGGTGAGACC.

As regards this clone: The read is 3 residues too short to cover the CDR3 end, so that end is filled in from the germline J gene. The gene calls are TRBV7-8 and TRBJ1-5; D gene ambiguous. The CDR3 is 12 amino acids. Germline-derived CDR1 and CDR2 are SGHVS and FQNEAQ. Trimming shortened V by 4 bases and J by 4 bases, and 5 bases separated the two germline ends. This CDR3 is CASSSNNQPQHF. Incomplete CDR3 DNA: TGTGCCAGCAGCTCCAATAATCAGCCC.

As for this clone: The observed sequence ends 3 residues before the CDR3 terminus, with the missing tail filled in from the germline J gene. V gene TRBV4-1 combines with J gene TRBJ2-3; 12 positions match TRBD2. Unmatched junction bases numbered 7, after V lost 0 bases and J lost 3 bases. CDR3 length equals 18 residues. The germline CDR1 and CDR2 sequences are MGHRA and YSYEKL. The CDR3 is CASSQEGLAGGLTDTQYF. Partial CDR3 DNA: TGCGCCAGCAGCCAAGAGGGGCTAGCGGGGGGGCTGACAGATACG.

To note about this clone: The read ends 3 residues shy of where the CDR3 ends; the end is completed using the germline J gene. The chain links TRBV10-3 to TRBJ2-1; TRBD1 matches 8 bases. This CDR3 region has 17 residues. Losses at the gene ends were 6 bases for V and 0 bases for J; bases not matched to a gene: 10. The germline gives CDR1 ENHRY, CDR2 SYGVKD. The CDR3 reads CAIRTTGDSSSYNEQFF. The part of the CDR3 DNA that was read is TGTGCCATCAGGACGACAGGGGACTCCAGCTCCTACAATGAG.

On this clone: The read ends 3 residues before the CDR3 terminus; that terminus is restored from the germline J gene. The chain carries TRBV7-2 and TRBJ1-1; TRBD1 is a possible D gene (5 bases). CDR1 is SGHTA and CDR2 is FQGNSA in the germline V gene. V was pared by 2 bases and J by 1 base, with 8 bases between. The CDR3 has 14 amino acids. CDR3 loop: CASSLITGNTEAFF. The covered CDR3 bases are TGTGCCAGCAGCTTAATCACAGGGAACACTGAA.

Regarding this clone: The sequenced fragment ends 3 residues before the CDR3 boundary, so the rest is inferred from the germline J gene. The chain combines TRBV19 with TRBJ1-5; 10 bases are shared with TRBD1. Germline V CDR1 and CDR2: LNHDA, SQIVND (reference sequence). With 5 bases clipped from V and 5 bases from J, the junction kept 3 bases outside the gene matches. The CDR3 is 14 amino acids. Partial CDR3 DNA: TGTGCCAGTAGTGCCGGGACAGGGGATCAGCCC. Residues: CASSAGTGDQP. The full-length CDR3 reads as CASSAGTGDQPQHF.

On this clone: A read error may produce the germline difference seen at one junction end. The CDR3 goes on 3 residues after the read ends, and that part is filled in from the germline J gene. The gene calls are TRBV6-1 and TRBJ1-1; D unresolved. Per germline, CDR1 MNHNS and CDR2 SASEGT. The CDR3 has 12 amino acids. CDR3 loop: CANSEALYRAFF. The CDR3 bases that were read are TGTGCCAACAGTGAAGCGCTCTATAGA.

This clone is deemed medium-sized (0.01 to 0.1%) by its frequency. The observed sequence ends 3 residues before the CDR3 terminus, with the missing tail filled in from the germline J gene. The chain recombines TRBV20-1 with TRBJ2-2; 8 bases map to TRBD2. CDR3 length: 16 amino acids. Germline lookup yields CDR1 DFQATT and CDR2 SNEGSKA (reference sequence). The V segment lost 0 bases and the J segment 3 bases; nucleotides outside the gene matches: 6. CDR3 protein: CSARDPGGADTGELFF. The part of the CDR3 DNA that was read is TGCAGTGCTAGAGATCCCGGGGGGGCCGACACCGGGGAG.

Comment on this clone: The read terminates 3 residues ahead of where the CDR3 ends, so the germline J gene completes it. The chain has TRBV6-4 and TRBJ2-3; 10 bases fit TRBD2. Germline loops: CDR1 MRHNA, CDR2 SNTAGT. This CDR3 has 13 amino acids. The CDR3 DNA, read in part, is TGTGCCAGCAGTGACCTAGCGGGGGCCCCG. Translating it yields CASSDLAGAP. The CDR3 in full is CASSDLAGAPQYF.